Listed here are 8 T cell receptor beta chains from one sample, sequenced in a study of beta chain features in type 1 diabetes. General study findings and limits: Shortening of TCRB CDR3s, moderate but significant, appeared in all four CD4+ subsets of Type 1 diabetes patients.

Expressed TCRB transcripts got sequenced, as all isolated RNA was reverse transcribed. Repertoires were generated with immunoSEQ multiplex PCR, while TCRdb's copy carries only in-frame clones and drops some. The table lists hundreds of thousands of clones, roughly 13% of them singletons. These receptors are not linked to any known antigen. Specimen: naive CD4+ T cells from blood. These receptor sequences come from a man aged 18-30 years with type 1 diabetes.

This clone occurred a few times. The DNA of the CDR3 is TGCGCCAGCAGTGGGGCAGGCCAAGAGACCCAGTACTTC. Translating it yields CASSGAGQETQYF. This chain uses TRBV10-2 with TRBJ2-5; unclear D gene. The CDR3 consists of 13 residues. Germline values: CDR1 WSHSY, CDR2 SAAADI. V dropped 4 bases and J dropped 1 base, with 7 bases sitting between them.

The rearrangement joins TRBV5-1 to TRBJ2-1, with 9 bases that match TRBD1. The germline V gene has CDR1 SGHRS and CDR2 YFSETQ. The trim removed 4 bases at V and 6 bases at J, leaving 8 bases unmatched. The CDR3 spans 15 residues. The CDR3, as DNA: TGCGCCAGCAGCCTGGGGACAGGGCCATCCAATGAGCAGTTCTTC. Translated, it gives CASSLGTGPSNEQFF.

A single count supports this clone. The chain employs TRBV7-9 and TRBJ2-7; D is unclear. Trimming took 3 bases from V and 2 from J, leaving 11 bases between them. Germline V gives CDR1 SEHNR, CDR2 FQNEAQ (reference sequence). The CDR3 has 14 amino acids. The CDR3 nucleotides are TGTGCCAGCAGCTTGGACGTAGGGCCCTACGAGCAGTACTTC. Encoded protein: CASSLDVGPYEQYF.

The chain recombines TRBV28 with TRBJ1-2; no clear D gene. Germline V lookup: CDR1 MDHEN, CDR2 SYDVKM. This CDR3 is built from 12 residues. Trimming took off 6 bases at V and 10 bases at J, with 15 bases between the two ends. CDR3 DNA sequence: TGTGCCAGCAGCTTAACCCGAAGCTTCTACACCTTC. Protein product: CASSLTRSFYTF.

The chain carries TRBV29-1 and TRBJ2-7; 11 bases are a match to TRBD1. CDR3 length equals 14 residues. V shed 4 bases and J 3 bases; nucleotides not matched to a gene: 5. The germline V gene has CDR1 SQVTM and CDR2 ANQGSEA. The chain's CDR3 is CSVAIGTGGYEQYF. CDR3 sequence (DNA): TGCAGCGTTGCTATCGGGACAGGGGGCTACGAGCAGTACTTC.

The sample holds a few counts of this clone. The chain combines TRBV27 with TRBJ1-2; D unresolved. The ends were cut back, 4 bases at V and 3 bases at J, with 21 bases in the middle. From germline, CDR1 is MNHEY and CDR2 SMNVEV (reference sequence). The CDR3 extends over 17 amino acids. The CDR3, as DNA: TGTGCCAGCAGTTCGAGTAGGGAAAAGGGCGGCCACTATGGCTACACCTTC. Translated, it gives CASSSSREKGGHYGYTF.

In its sample, this clone was seen a few times. This CDR3 is CASSLVGSGRQTGGGYTF. CDR3 DNA: TGTGCCAGCAGCTTAGTTGGTTCGGGTCGGCAGACAGGAGGTGGCTACACCTTC. The chain joins TRBV7-9 to TRBJ1-2, with a tentative D call TRBD1 (6 bases). CDR3 length: 18 amino acids. The germline V gene has CDR1 SEHNR and CDR2 FQNEAQ (reference sequence). The germline V and J ends were trimmed by 1 base and 7 bases, with 25 bases remaining between them.

The sample holds a few counts of this clone. V and J are TRBV4-1 and TRBJ2-5; 12 nucleotides align to TRBD1. There are 17 residues in the CDR3. J lost 4 bases, V lost 6 bases, and 12 bases had no gene match. Germline CDR1 reads MGHRA; CDR2 reads YSYEKL. The CDR3 is CASRLGTGGGTGETQYF. For the CDR3, the DNA is TGCGCCAGCAGGCTAGGGACAGGGGGCGGGACCGGAGAGACCCAGTACTTC.